Below are 7 T cell receptor beta chains sequenced from a single sample in a study of cytomegalovirus exposure and HLA in healthy donors. Both 60 Vbeta primers and 13 Jbeta primers went into the PCR. Method: immunoSEQ multiplex PCR; TCRdb's copy keeps in-frame clones and lacks some. The sample contains roughly 250,000 clones, over 70% of which appear only once. Sequenced sample: PBMCs. All receptors come from a girl aged 2-10 years in good health and CMV-seronegative.

V usage is TRBV9 and J usage is TRBJ2-2, with TRBD2 identical over 8 bases. This CDR3 is 16 amino acids long. The V segment lost 0 bases and the J segment 1 base; nucleotides outside the gene matches: 2. Germline V lookup: CDR1 SGDLS, CDR2 YYNGEE. The CDR3 sequence: CASSVGSGVNTGELFF. The CDR3 DNA reads TGTGCCAGCAGCGTAGGTAGCGGGGTGAACACCGGGGAGCTGTTTTTT.

This chain connects TRBV28 to TRBJ2-1; D not resolved. V lost 6 bases to trimming and J lost 2 bases, with 11 bases between them. Germline V lookup: CDR1 MDHEN, CDR2 SYDVKM. This CDR3 spans 14 amino acids. In DNA form, the CDR3 reads TGTGCCAGCAGCCTCAACTTCGCCTACAATGAGCAGTTCTTC. Translation: CASSLNFAYNEQFF. The full variable domain, with the rest looked up from reference TRBV28 and TRBJ2-1, is DVKVTQSSRYLVKRTGEKVFLECVQDMDHENMFWYRQDPGLGLRLIYFSYDVKMKEKGDIPEGYSVSREKKERFSLILESASTNQTSMYLCASSLNFAYNEQFFGPGTRLTVL.

The genes are TRBV2 and TRBJ2-2; 12 bases are a match to TRBD2. Germline values: CDR1 SNHLY, CDR2 FYNNEI. Germline trimming cut 5 bases from V and 7 bases from J; bases unmatched to any gene: 8. The CDR3 loop spans 16 amino acids. CDR3 DNA sequence: TGTGCCAGCAGTACGACTAGCGGGAGTTTGGGCGGGGAGCTGTTTTTT. It translates to CASSTTSGSLGGELFF.

The chain joins TRBV11-1 to TRBJ2-5, with 7 bases identical to TRBD1. Near its end, the DNA agrees better with TRBJ2-7, so the J call may be wrong. The CDR3 runs 13 residues. Per germline, CDR1 SGHAT and CDR2 FQDESV (reference sequence). CDR3 nucleotide sequence: TGTGCCAGCAGCCACGGGACAGCCTACGAGCAGTACTTC. Its protein is CASSHGTAYEQYF.

This sequence joins TRBV7-9 and TRBJ1-1; possibly TRBD1 for D (5 bases). CDR1 is SEHNR, CDR2 FQNEAQ, per germline (reference sequence). The V end was cut by 1 base, the J end by 0 bases, with 6 bases between. There are 14 residues in the CDR3. In DNA form, the CDR3 reads TGTGCCAGCAGCTTAGAAGGGGTGAACACTGAAGCTTTCTTT. Translation gives CASSLEGVNTEAFF.

This clone occurred once. V gene TRBV7-3 combines with J gene TRBJ2-1; 12 bases align to TRBD2. In germline, CDR1 is SGHTA, CDR2 FQGTGA. The CDR3 extends over 15 amino acids. After removal of 4 bases from V and 6 bases from J, the junction contained 4 bases not matched to a gene. Written as DNA, the CDR3 is TGTGCCAGCAGCTCGACTAGCGGGAGTCCCAATGAGCAGTTCTTC. Its translation: CASSSTSGSPNEQFF.

The chain links TRBV9 to TRBJ1-6; 9 positions agree with TRBD1. The V gene's germline CDR1 is SGDLS and CDR2 YYNGEE. This CDR3 comprises 17 residues. Germline trimming cut 2 bases from V and 7 bases from J; bases unmatched to any gene: 10. CDR3 amino acids: CASSVPQGAGRNSPLHF. CDR3 nucleotides: TGTGCCAGCAGCGTGCCACAGGGGGCGGGTAGGAATTCACCCCTCCACTTT.